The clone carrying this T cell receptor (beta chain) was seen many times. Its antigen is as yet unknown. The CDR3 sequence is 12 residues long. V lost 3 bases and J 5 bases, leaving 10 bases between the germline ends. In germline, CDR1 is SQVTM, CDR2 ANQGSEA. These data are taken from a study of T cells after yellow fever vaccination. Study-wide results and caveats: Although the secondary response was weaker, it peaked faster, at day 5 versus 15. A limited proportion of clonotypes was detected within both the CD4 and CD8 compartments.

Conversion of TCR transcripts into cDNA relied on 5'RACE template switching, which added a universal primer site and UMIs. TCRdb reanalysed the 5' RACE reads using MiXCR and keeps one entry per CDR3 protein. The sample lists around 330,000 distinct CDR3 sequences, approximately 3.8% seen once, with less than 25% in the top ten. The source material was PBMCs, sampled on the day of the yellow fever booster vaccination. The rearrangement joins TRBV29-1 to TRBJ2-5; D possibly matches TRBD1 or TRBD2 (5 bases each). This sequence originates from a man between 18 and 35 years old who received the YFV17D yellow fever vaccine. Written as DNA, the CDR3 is TGCAGCGTTGAGAGGGGAAGGGAGACCCAGTACTTC. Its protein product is CSVERGRETQYF.